Listed below are T cell receptor beta chains from one sample, sequenced in a study of blood T cell repertoires in COVID-19. Clones were sequenced by immunoSEQ multiplex PCR, and TCRdb holds only the in-frame ones, with some missing. The sample includes approximately 200,000 clones, about 91% of them seen just once. Sequenced: PBMCs or T cells enriched from blood (not recorded which). These receptors were taken from a man younger than 35 with acute COVID-19. The conserved cysteine and the conserved F or W are not part of the CDR3 here.

V gene: TRBV3-1/TRBV3-2; CDR3 protein: ASSQDPGGTYEQY
V gene: TRBV5-4; CDR3 protein: ASSTRLAKHTDTQY
V gene: TRBV3-1/TRBV3-2; CDR3 protein: ASSPSIPGELF
V gene: TRBV18; CDR3 protein: ASSQEGQLNQPQH
V gene: TRBV11-2; CDR3 protein: ASSPRRVTGELF
V gene: TRBV29-1; CDR3 protein: SVEGWGQGNTQY
V gene: TRBV7-9; CDR3 protein: ASSLGGLAETQY
V gene: TRBV27; CDR3 protein: ASSLGTGVGYT
V gene: TRBV29-1; CDR3 protein: SVRGTQTTTAF
V gene: TRBV10-3; CDR3 protein: AIKAPGQNTDTQY
V gene: TRBV28; CDR3 protein: ASSQTGGARYGYT
V gene: TRBV10-2; CDR3 protein: ASSEQGNTIY
V gene: TRBV6-1; CDR3 protein: ASSARDFSSGNTIY
V gene: TRBV19; CDR3 protein: ASSISGSGSYNEQF
V gene: TRBV27; CDR3 protein: ASRRMGLAGGDEQF
V gene: TRBV18; CDR3 protein: ASSPPGQGTEAF
V gene: TRBV24-1; CDR3 protein: ATSSSGRAPYEQY
V gene: TRBV18; CDR3 protein: ASSPQATQETQY
V gene: TRBV5-6; CDR3 protein: ASRPGQAFTGELF
V gene: TRBV14; CDR3 protein: ASSPRRGRSGNTIY
V gene: TRBV28; CDR3 protein: ASSFAGQGRIGELF
V gene: TRBV27; CDR3 protein: ASSLRASGSMAGETQY
V gene: TRBV27; CDR3 protein: ASRTGTSAFNEQF
V gene: TRBV7-9; CDR3 protein: ASSLGGDTEAF
V gene: TRBV27; CDR3 protein: ASSPRGGFTGSTEAF
V gene: TRBV11-3; CDR3 protein: ASSKGAAEEKLF
V gene: TRBV5-1; CDR3 protein: ASSLQGNTEAF
V gene: TRBV10-1; CDR3 protein: ASSLGGNTEAF
V gene: TRBV6-5; CDR3 protein: ASSPGQGTREQY
V gene: TRBV29-1; CDR3 protein: SVGAGGSEQY
V gene: TRBV7-9; CDR3 protein: ASSLVKTGSKETQY
V gene: TRBV5-1; CDR3 protein: ASSSGQGYNEQF
V gene: TRBV6-5; CDR3 protein: ASQGNQPQH
V gene: TRBV18; CDR3 protein: ASSSPRFGLAGVTGQF
V gene: TRBV28; CDR3 protein: ASHSPIQGKTQY
V gene: TRBV7-6; CDR3 protein: ASSFSRNTEAF
V gene: TRBV5-5; CDR3 protein: ASSFYGTANQPQH
V gene: TRBV29-1; CDR3 protein: SSIGGQGWGYT
V gene: TRBV29-1; CDR3 protein: SVAGEGNYGYT
V gene: TRBV25-1; CDR3 protein: ASRDPGARAQETQY
V gene: TRBV18; CDR3 protein: ASSRGTGSQPQH
V gene: TRBV4-3; CDR3 protein: ASSLTGGAYNEQF
V gene: TRBV10-3; CDR3 protein: AMSGQGAAAEAF
V gene: TRBV24-1; CDR3 protein: ATSDLRGNTGELF
V gene: TRBV5-1; CDR3 protein: ASSLNLNYGYT
V gene: TRBV9; CDR3 protein: ASSLSRETEAF
V gene: TRBV11-2; CDR3 protein: ASSLSGNIQY
V gene: TRBV29-1; CDR3 protein: SARDLNNNEQF
V gene: TRBV7-2; CDR3 protein: ASQLANQPQH
V gene: TRBV30; CDR3 protein: AWSTGGSRPQH
V gene: TRBV6-5; CDR3 protein: ASSYSVGVTEQY
V gene: TRBV28; CDR3 protein: ASSPTGEGNNEQF
V gene: TRBV29-1; CDR3 protein: SVELAGFYNEQF
V gene: TRBV27; CDR3 protein: ASSLGYGRYEQY